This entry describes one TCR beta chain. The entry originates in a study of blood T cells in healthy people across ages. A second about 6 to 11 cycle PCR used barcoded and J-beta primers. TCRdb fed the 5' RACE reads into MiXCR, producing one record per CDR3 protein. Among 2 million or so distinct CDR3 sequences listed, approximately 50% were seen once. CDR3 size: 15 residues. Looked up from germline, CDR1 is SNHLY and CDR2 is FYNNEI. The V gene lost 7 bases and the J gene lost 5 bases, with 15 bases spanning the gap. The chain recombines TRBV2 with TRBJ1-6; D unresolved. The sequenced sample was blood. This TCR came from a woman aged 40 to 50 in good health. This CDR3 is CASKARVVDNSPLHF. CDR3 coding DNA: TGTGCCAGCAAGGCCCGGGTAGTAGATAATTCACCCCTCCACTTT.